This is a list of T cell receptor beta chains from one sample in a study of blood T cell repertoires in COVID-19. Here immunoSEQ multiplex PCR was the method, and the copy in TCRdb shows in-frame clones only, minus some. Among approximately 99,000 clones listed, around 87% were seen once. Input material: peripheral blood. The receptors were sampled from a human donor in a cohort sampled during active COVID-19. Each CDR3 is given with its conserved first and last residue. The order of the fields is CDR3 protein, CDR3 DNA, D gene, clone size, J gene, V gene. The D gene is left open where the match is weak. Rows give clone size only sometimes, using once, few, many, or a class for an expanded clone.

cdr3_aa: CATSRDLWQVLSGNTIYF; cdr3_nt: TGTGCCACCAGCAGAGATCTCTGGCAGGTTCTCTCTGGAAACACCATATATTTT; d_call: .; clone_size: .; j_call: TRBJ1-3; v_call: TRBV15
cdr3_aa: CASSPQGQDSYEQYF; cdr3_nt: TGTGCCAGCTCACCACAGGGACAGGACTCCTACGAGCAGTACTTC; d_call: TRBD1; clone_size: .; j_call: TRBJ2-7; v_call: TRBV18
cdr3_aa: CASSRMGLARYEQYF; cdr3_nt: TGTGCCAGCAGTCGGATGGGACTAGCACGGTACGAGCAGTACTTC; d_call: TRBD2; clone_size: .; j_call: TRBJ2-7; v_call: TRBV3-1/TRBV3-2
cdr3_aa: CSVEDPVSYEQYF; cdr3_nt: TGCAGCGTTGAAGATCCGGTCTCCTACGAGCAGTACTTC; d_call: .; clone_size: .; j_call: TRBJ2-7; v_call: TRBV29-1
cdr3_aa: CASRLTGTSSYEQYF; cdr3_nt: TGTGCCAGCAGACTTACAGGGACCAGCTCCTACGAGCAGTACTTC; d_call: .; clone_size: .; j_call: TRBJ2-7; v_call: TRBV6-5
cdr3_aa: CASSEVGAGIPYEQYF; cdr3_nt: TGTGCCAGCAGTGAAGTAGGTGCCGGGATTCCCTACGAGCAGTACTTC; d_call: .; clone_size: .; j_call: TRBJ2-7; v_call: TRBV2
cdr3_aa: CASSDGSGRGGDTQYF; cdr3_nt: TGTGCCAGCAGTGACGGTAGCGGGAGAGGAGGAGATACGCAGTATTTT; d_call: TRBD2; clone_size: .; j_call: TRBJ2-3; v_call: TRBV2
cdr3_aa: CASSLDRGLTDTQYF; cdr3_nt: TGTGCCAGCAGCCTCGACAGGGGGCTGACAGATACGCAGTATTTT; d_call: TRBD1; clone_size: .; j_call: TRBJ2-3; v_call: TRBV7-3
cdr3_aa: CASSQEKHQFF; cdr3_nt: TGCGCCAGCAGCCAAGAAAAACACCAGTTCTTC; d_call: .; clone_size: .; j_call: TRBJ2-1; v_call: TRBV4-1
cdr3_aa: CATSRDLGRGTDTQYF; cdr3_nt: TGTGCCACCAGCAGAGATCTCGGCAGGGGTACAGATACGCAGTATTTT; d_call: .; clone_size: once; j_call: TRBJ2-3; v_call: TRBV15
cdr3_aa: CASSLAAQGVNYGYTF; cdr3_nt: TGTGCCAGCAGCTTAGCGGCACAGGGGGTTAACTATGGCTACACCTTC; d_call: TRBD1; clone_size: .; j_call: TRBJ1-2; v_call: TRBV7-2
cdr3_aa: CASRSRGGSNQPQHF; cdr3_nt: TGTGCCAGCAGATCACGGGGGGGTAGCAATCAGCCCCAGCATTTT; d_call: .; clone_size: .; j_call: TRBJ1-5; v_call: TRBV2
cdr3_aa: CATSRDAGGVGGNEKLFF; cdr3_nt: TGTGCCACCAGCAGAGATGCGGGGGGGGTAGGTGGTAATGAAAAACTGTTTTTT; d_call: .; clone_size: .; j_call: TRBJ1-4; v_call: TRBV15
cdr3_aa: CASSLVGGQETQYF; cdr3_nt: TGTGCCAGCAGCTTAGTAGGGGGCCAGGAGACCCAGTACTTC; d_call: TRBD1; clone_size: .; j_call: TRBJ2-5; v_call: TRBV7-9
cdr3_aa: CASSPFSGAGNTIYF; cdr3_nt: TGTGCCAGCAGCCCTTTTTCTGGAGCTGGAAACACCATATATTTT; d_call: .; clone_size: few; j_call: TRBJ1-3; v_call: TRBV7-9
cdr3_aa: CASSDSRVYEQYF; cdr3_nt: TGTGCCAGCAGCGATTCCAGGGTGTACGAGCAGTACTTC; d_call: .; clone_size: once; j_call: TRBJ2-7; v_call: TRBV5-5
cdr3_aa: CASVQGRYNEQFF; cdr3_nt: TGTGCCAGCGTACAGGGGCGCTACAATGAGCAGTTCTTC; d_call: TRBD1; clone_size: once; j_call: TRBJ2-1; v_call: TRBV2
cdr3_aa: CASSVAQRQPASYNYGYTF; cdr3_nt: TGTGCCAGCAGCGTAGCTCAGCGACAGCCAGCTTCCTACAACTATGGCTACACCTTC; d_call: .; clone_size: .; j_call: TRBJ1-2; v_call: TRBV9
cdr3_aa: CASSPGLAANTVELFF; cdr3_nt: TGCGCCAGCAGCCCGGGACTAGCGGCCAACACCGTGGAGCTGTTTTTT; d_call: TRBD2; clone_size: .; j_call: TRBJ2-2; v_call: TRBV5-1
cdr3_aa: CASSPLGDSTRNTIYF; cdr3_nt: TGTGCCAGCAGCCCCCTCGGGGATAGTACGAGAAACACCATATATTTT; d_call: .; clone_size: once; j_call: TRBJ1-3; v_call: TRBV28
cdr3_aa: CASSVEHYQETQYF; cdr3_nt: TGTGCCAGCAGCGTAGAACATTACCAAGAGACCCAGTACTTC; d_call: .; clone_size: .; j_call: TRBJ2-5; v_call: TRBV9
cdr3_aa: CASSPDGITEAFF; cdr3_nt: TGTGCCAGCAGCCCTGACGGGATCACTGAAGCTTTCTTT; d_call: .; clone_size: .; j_call: TRBJ1-1; v_call: TRBV7-7
cdr3_aa: CASNLRGDNSPLHF; cdr3_nt: TGTGCCAGCAATCTCAGGGGGGATAATTCACCCCTCCACTTT; d_call: TRBD1; clone_size: .; j_call: TRBJ1-6; v_call: TRBV6-5
cdr3_aa: CASSQGTGTGPGGYTF; cdr3_nt: TGTGCCAGCAGCCAAGGTACCGGGACAGGGCCTGGAGGCTACACCTTC; d_call: TRBD1; clone_size: .; j_call: TRBJ1-2; v_call: TRBV3-1/TRBV3-2
cdr3_aa: CARSVPSRAGESGELFF; cdr3_nt: TGTGCCAGAAGCGTCCCTTCACGAGCGGGAGAATCCGGGGAGCTGTTTTTT; d_call: TRBD2; clone_size: .; j_call: TRBJ2-2; v_call: TRBV5-3
cdr3_aa: CASSPGQGGGYTF; cdr3_nt: TGTGCCAGCAGCCCCGGACAGGGAGGCGGCTACACCTTC; d_call: TRBD1; clone_size: .; j_call: TRBJ1-2; v_call: TRBV6-5
cdr3_aa: CASSRTDSNTEAFF; cdr3_nt: TGCGCCAGCAGCAGAACGGACAGCAACACTGAAGCTTTCTTT; d_call: .; clone_size: .; j_call: TRBJ1-1; v_call: TRBV5-1
cdr3_aa: CASSLTGDTQPQHF; cdr3_nt: TGTGCCAGCTCATTGACAGGTGATACTCAGCCCCAGCATTTT; d_call: .; clone_size: few; j_call: TRBJ1-5; v_call: TRBV18
cdr3_aa: CASSPVGTNTEAFF; cdr3_nt: TGCGCCAGCAGCCCGGTGGGCACTAACACTGAAGCTTTCTTT; d_call: .; clone_size: few; j_call: TRBJ1-1; v_call: TRBV5-1
cdr3_aa: CASSLQGPGTQYF; cdr3_nt: TGTGCCAGCTCACTTCAGGGTCCAGGGACCCAGTACTTC; d_call: .; clone_size: .; j_call: TRBJ2-5; v_call: TRBV18
cdr3_aa: CASSGQLGHTGELFF; cdr3_nt: TGTGCCAGTAGTGGGCAACTGGGTCACACCGGGGAGCTGTTTTTT; d_call: .; clone_size: .; j_call: TRBJ2-2; v_call: TRBV19
cdr3_aa: CASSLDGLAPGELFF; cdr3_nt: TGCGCCAGCAGCTTGGATGGACTAGCTCCCGGGGAGCTGTTTTTT; d_call: TRBD2; clone_size: .; j_call: TRBJ2-2; v_call: TRBV5-1
cdr3_aa: CASSPSSGTSTDTQYF; cdr3_nt: TGTGCCAGCTCACCTTCTAGCGGGACTAGCACAGATACGCAGTATTTT; d_call: TRBD2; clone_size: .; j_call: TRBJ2-3; v_call: TRBV18
cdr3_aa: CASSQDLYSRGQHF; cdr3_nt: TGCGCCAGCAGCCAAGACCTCTATAGCAGGGGCCAGCATTTT; d_call: .; clone_size: few; j_call: TRBJ1-5; v_call: TRBV4-1
cdr3_aa: CASSLAEYPYEQYF; cdr3_nt: TGTGCCAGCAGCTTAGCTGAGTATCCCTACGAGCAGTACTTC; d_call: .; clone_size: .; j_call: TRBJ2-7; v_call: TRBV7-9
cdr3_aa: CASSYVQGAYEQYF; cdr3_nt: TGTGCCAGCAGTTACGTACAGGGGGCATACGAGCAGTACTTC; d_call: TRBD1; clone_size: .; j_call: TRBJ2-7; v_call: TRBV6-5
cdr3_aa: CASSVTGGGTEAFF; cdr3_nt: TGTGCCAGCAGCGTCACAGGGGGAGGTACTGAAGCTTTCTTT; d_call: TRBD1; clone_size: .; j_call: TRBJ1-1; v_call: TRBV9
cdr3_aa: CASSPRLAGQGNEQFF; cdr3_nt: TGTGCCAGCTCCCCCCGACTAGCGGGACAGGGGAATGAGCAGTTCTTC; d_call: .; clone_size: .; j_call: TRBJ2-1; v_call: TRBV18
cdr3_aa: CASSDAAFPGAAGYTF; cdr3_nt: TGTGCCAGCAGTGATGCCGCCTTTCCCGGCGCGGCTGGCTACACCTTC; d_call: .; clone_size: .; j_call: TRBJ1-2; v_call: TRBV6-4
cdr3_aa: CASSSGGGGRANIQYF; cdr3_nt: TGTGCCAGCAGCTCCGGAGGGGGCGGGAGGGCTAACATTCAGTACTTC; d_call: TRBD2; clone_size: .; j_call: TRBJ2-4; v_call: TRBV7-3
cdr3_aa: CASSLVADTEAFF; cdr3_nt: TGCGCCAGCAGCTTGGTGGCCGACACTGAAGCTTTCTTT; d_call: .; clone_size: .; j_call: TRBJ1-1; v_call: TRBV5-1
cdr3_aa: CASSRGSAMNTEAFF; cdr3_nt: TGTGCCAGCAGTCGGGGGTCAGCTATGAACACTGAAGCTTTCTTT; d_call: .; clone_size: .; j_call: TRBJ1-1; v_call: TRBV5-4
cdr3_aa: CASSYGLAGVSYEQYF; cdr3_nt: TGTGCCAGCAGTTACGGCCTAGCGGGAGTTTCCTACGAGCAGTACTTC; d_call: TRBD2; clone_size: .; j_call: TRBJ2-7; v_call: TRBV6-2/TRBV6-3
cdr3_aa: CASKRQPQETQYF; cdr3_nt: TGCGCCAGCAAAAGACAGCCCCAAGAGACCCAGTACTTC; d_call: .; clone_size: .; j_call: TRBJ2-5; v_call: TRBV5-1
cdr3_aa: CASSFRLAGLITYEQYF; cdr3_nt: TGTGCCAGCAGCTTTCGACTAGCGGGACTAATTACCTACGAGCAGTACTTC; d_call: TRBD2; clone_size: .; j_call: TRBJ2-7; v_call: TRBV5-6
cdr3_aa: CASSLSNRQPQHF; cdr3_nt: TGTGCCAGCAGTTTATCGAATCGGCAGCCCCAGCATTTT; d_call: .; clone_size: .; j_call: TRBJ1-5; v_call: TRBV27
cdr3_aa: CASSPEGHRSYEQYF; cdr3_nt: TGTGCCAGTAGTCCAGAGGGACATCGCTCCTACGAGCAGTACTTC; d_call: .; clone_size: few; j_call: TRBJ2-7; v_call: TRBV19
cdr3_aa: CASSLRTSGSTADDTQYF; cdr3_nt: TGTGCCAGCTCACTTCGGACTAGCGGGAGTACCGCGGATGATACGCAGTATTTT; d_call: TRBD2; clone_size: .; j_call: TRBJ2-3; v_call: TRBV18
cdr3_aa: CASSFGAGGSYTEAFF; cdr3_nt: TGTGCCAGCAGCTTTGGAGCGGGGGGTTCGTACACTGAAGCTTTCTTT; d_call: .; clone_size: .; j_call: TRBJ1-1; v_call: TRBV9
cdr3_aa: CASSPAPLLAGGEETQYF; cdr3_nt: TGTGCCAGCTCACCCGCACCCCTTCTGGCGGGAGGGGAAGAGACCCAGTACTTC; d_call: TRBD2; clone_size: .; j_call: TRBJ2-5; v_call: TRBV18
cdr3_aa: CASSQDRGRGPADTQYF; cdr3_nt: TGCGCCAGCAGCCAAGATCGGGGCAGGGGGCCGGCAGATACGCAGTATTTT; d_call: TRBD1; clone_size: few; j_call: TRBJ2-3; v_call: TRBV4-3
cdr3_aa: CASSQDLGDSGKLFF; cdr3_nt: TGTGCCAGCAGCCAAGATCTGGGGGATAGCGGAAAACTGTTTTTT; d_call: .; clone_size: .; j_call: TRBJ1-4; v_call: TRBV3-1/TRBV3-2
cdr3_aa: CASSQVRGITNEKLFF; cdr3_nt: TGCGCCAGCAGCCAAGTGCGGGGGATAACTAATGAAAAACTGTTTTTT; d_call: .; clone_size: .; j_call: TRBJ1-4; v_call: TRBV4-3
cdr3_aa: CASMGQANEKLFF; cdr3_nt: TGTGCCAGTATGGGACAAGCTAATGAAAAACTGTTTTTT; d_call: .; clone_size: .; j_call: TRBJ1-4; v_call: TRBV19
cdr3_aa: CASTKTGAHYEQYF; cdr3_nt: TGTGCCAGCACCAAGACAGGAGCCCATTACGAGCAGTACTTC; d_call: .; clone_size: .; j_call: TRBJ2-7; v_call: TRBV11-2